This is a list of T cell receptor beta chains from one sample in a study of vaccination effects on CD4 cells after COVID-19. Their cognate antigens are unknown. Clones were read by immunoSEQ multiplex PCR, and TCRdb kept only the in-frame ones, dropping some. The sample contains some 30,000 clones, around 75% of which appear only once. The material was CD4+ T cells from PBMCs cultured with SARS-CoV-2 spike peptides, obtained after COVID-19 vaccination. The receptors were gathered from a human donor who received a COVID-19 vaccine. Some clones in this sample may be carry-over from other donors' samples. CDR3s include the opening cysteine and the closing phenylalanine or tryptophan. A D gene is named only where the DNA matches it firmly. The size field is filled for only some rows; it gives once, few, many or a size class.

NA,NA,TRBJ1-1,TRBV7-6,TGTGCCAGCAGCCTCGACACAAACACTGAAGCTTTCTTT,CASSLDTNTEAFF
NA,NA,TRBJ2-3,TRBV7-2,TGTGCCAGCAGCTTAGCCCGGAGCACAGATACGCAGTATTTT,CASSLARSTDTQYF
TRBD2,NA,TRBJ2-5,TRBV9,TGTGCCAGCAGCCTCTACGGGGGGCAAGAGACCCAGTACTTC,CASSLYGGQETQYF
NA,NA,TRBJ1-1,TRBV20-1,TGCAGTGCTAGTGGCAGGGTCATGAACACTGAAGCTTTCTTT,CSASGRVMNTEAFF
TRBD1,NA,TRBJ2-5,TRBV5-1,TGCGCCAGCAGCTTTGACAGGGAAGAGACCCAGTACTTC,CASSFDREETQYF
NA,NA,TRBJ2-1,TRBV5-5,TGTGCCAGCAGCTCTAGCGTTAGCTCCTACAATGAGCAGTTCTTC,CASSSSVSSYNEQFF
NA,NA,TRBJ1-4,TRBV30,TGTGCCTGGAGTCTGGGGGGGACACCGGGTGAAAAACTGTTTTTT,CAWSLGGTPGEKLFF
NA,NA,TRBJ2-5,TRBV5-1,TGCGCCAGCAGCTTGGCGCCCTTACAAGAGACCCAGTACTTC,CASSLAPLQETQYF
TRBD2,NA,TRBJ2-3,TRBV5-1,TGCGCCAGCAGCCTTGCCCGGGGGGGCGGTGCAGATACGCAGTATTTT,CASSLARGGGADTQYF
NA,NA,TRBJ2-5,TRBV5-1,TGCGCCAGCAGCTTGCAAGAGACCCAGTACTTC,CASSLQETQYF
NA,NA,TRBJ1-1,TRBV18,TGTGCCAGCTCACCACCATCGGGGCGGCACACTGAAGCTTTCTTT,CASSPPSGRHTEAFF
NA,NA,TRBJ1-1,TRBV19,TGTGCCAGTAGTATTAAGGGGGACACTGAAGCTTTCTTT,CASSIKGDTEAFF
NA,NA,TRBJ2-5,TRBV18,TGTGCCAGCTCACCACCGAGATCGGAGGATCAAGAGACCCAGTACTTC,CASSPPRSEDQETQYF
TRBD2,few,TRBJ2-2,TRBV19,TGTGCCAGTAGTGAAGCGGGGGCGACCGGGGAGCTGTTTTTT,CASSEAGATGELFF
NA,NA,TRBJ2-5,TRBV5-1,TGCGCCAGCAGCTTGGCAGGCTACCAAGGCGAGACCCAGTACTTC,CASSLAGYQGETQYF
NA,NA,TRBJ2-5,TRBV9,TGTGCCAGCAGCGAGGACCTGGGGGCGGAACAAGAGACCCAGTACTTC,CASSEDLGAEQETQYF
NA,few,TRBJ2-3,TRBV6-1,TGTGCCAGCAGTGATCTCAGACCCACAGATACGCAGTATTTT,CASSDLRPTDTQYF
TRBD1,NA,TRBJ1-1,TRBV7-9,TGTGCCAGCAGCGTACAGGGGGGTACTGAAGCTTTCTTT,CASSVQGGTEAFF
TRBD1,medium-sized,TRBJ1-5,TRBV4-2,TGTGCCAGCAGCCAAGAGTCAGGGGGCGGCAATCAGCCCCAGCATTTT,CASSQESGGGNQPQHF
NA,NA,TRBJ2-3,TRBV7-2,TGTGCCAGCAGCTCCCAGCCGACAGGACTCACAGATACGCAGTATTTT,CASSSQPTGLTDTQYF
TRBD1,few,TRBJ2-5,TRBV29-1,TGCAGCGCACCCATGATGACAGGGCTTCAAGAGACCCAGTACTTC,CSAPMMTGLQETQYF
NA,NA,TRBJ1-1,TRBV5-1,TGCGCCAGCAGCCAGGGACATCTGAACACTGAAGCTTTCTTT,CASSQGHLNTEAFF
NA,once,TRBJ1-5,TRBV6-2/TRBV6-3,TGTGCCAGCAGTTACTCGTCCGGGGTCGGCACGGGCAATCAGCCCCAGCATTTT,CASSYSSGVGTGNQPQHF
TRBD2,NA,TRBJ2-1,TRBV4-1,TGCGCCAGCAGCCAGCCTGCGGGAGGAGCCTCCTACAATGAGCAGTTCTTC,CASSQPAGGASYNEQFF
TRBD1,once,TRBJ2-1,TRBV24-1,TGTGCCACCAGTGTGACAGGGGGCGATGAGCAGTTCTTC,CATSVTGGDEQFF
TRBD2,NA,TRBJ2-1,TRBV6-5,TGTGCCAGCAGTTCCGTTGGGCGGGGGGGCCTTGGTGAGCAGTTCTTC,CASSSVGRGGLGEQFF
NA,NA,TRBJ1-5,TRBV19,TGTGCCAGTCGGGGCCTCCCTAATAGCAATCAGCCCCAGCATTTT,CASRGLPNSNQPQHF
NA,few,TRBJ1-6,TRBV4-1,TGCGCCAGCAGCCAAGATCAGTCCCGGACGAATTCACCCCTCCACTTT,CASSQDQSRTNSPLHF
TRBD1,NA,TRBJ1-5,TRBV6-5,TGTGCCAGCAGTTACGGGGGACAGGGCAATCAGCCCCAGCATTTT,CASSYGGQGNQPQHF
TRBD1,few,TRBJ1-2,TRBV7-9,TGTGCCAGCAGCTTAGGAACAAAGACAGGGGGCAATGGCTACACCTTC,CASSLGTKTGGNGYTF
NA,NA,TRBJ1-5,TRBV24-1,TGTGCCACCAGTGCTGGGGGATGGGGCAATCGGCCCCAGCATTTT,CATSAGGWGNRPQHF
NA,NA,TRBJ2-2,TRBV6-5,TGTGCCAGCAGTTACGAATGGAGCGCGAACACCGGGGAGCTGTTTTTT,CASSYEWSANTGELFF
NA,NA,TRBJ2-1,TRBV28,TGTGCCAGCAGACCCGCCCGGGATGAGCAGTTCTTC,CASRPARDEQFF
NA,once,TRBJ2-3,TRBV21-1,TGTGCCAGCAGCAAAAACAGGTCAACCTTCACAGATACGCAGTATTTT,CASSKNRSTFTDTQYF
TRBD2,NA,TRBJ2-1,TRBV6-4,TGTGCCAGCAGGACGATAGCGGGGTCCTACAATGAGCAGTTCTTC,CASRTIAGSYNEQFF
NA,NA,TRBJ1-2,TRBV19,TGTGCCAGTAGTGTCCAGGGGTTGGACGGCTACACCTTC,CASSVQGLDGYTF
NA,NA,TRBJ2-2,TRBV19,TGTGCCACAAAGGGGACGCCATACGCGAACACCGGGGAGCTGTTTTTT,CATKGTPYANTGELFF
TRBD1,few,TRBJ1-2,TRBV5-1,TGCGCCAGCAGCTTGGCAGACAGGGAAAGGGATGGCTACACCTTC,CASSLADRERDGYTF
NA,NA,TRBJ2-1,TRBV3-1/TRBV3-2,TGTGCCAGCGCACCCCTAGCAAAGGCTAATGAGCAGTTCTTC,CASAPLAKANEQFF
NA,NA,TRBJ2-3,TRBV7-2,TGTGCCAGCAGCTTAGCGGGCACGGACCGGGCAGATACGCAGTATTTT,CASSLAGTDRADTQYF
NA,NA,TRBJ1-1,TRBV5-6,TGTGCCAGCAGCCTGGGGAGGCCGAACACTGAAGCTTTCTTT,CASSLGRPNTEAFF
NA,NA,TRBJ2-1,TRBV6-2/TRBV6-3,TGTGCCAGCAGTTACTCCGTCTTGGTGGGGAGCTCCTACAATGAGCAGTTCTTC,CASSYSVLVGSSYNEQFF
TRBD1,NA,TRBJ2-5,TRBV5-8,TGTGCCAGCAGATCCCGGGACAGGGTTGGGCAAGAGACCCAGTACTTC,CASRSRDRVGQETQYF
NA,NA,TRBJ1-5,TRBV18,TGTGCCAGCTCACCAGAGAATAGCAATCAGCCCCAGCATTTT,CASSPENSNQPQHF
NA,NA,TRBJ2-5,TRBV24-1,TGTGCCACCAGTGATTTGCAGGGGGGAACCCAGTACTTC,CATSDLQGGTQYF
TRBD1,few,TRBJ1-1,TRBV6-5,TGTGCCAGCAGTTCCTGGGGCAGGGGGCTGAGCACTGAAGCTTTCTTT,CASSSWGRGLSTEAFF
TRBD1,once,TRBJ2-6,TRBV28,TGTGCCAGCAGTTTTCCGCGGGACAGGAGCTCTGGGGCCAACGTCCTGACTTTC,CASSFPRDRSSGANVLTF
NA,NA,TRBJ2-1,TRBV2,TGTGCCAGCAGTGGACAGTTATACAATGAGCAGTTCTTC,CASSGQLYNEQFF
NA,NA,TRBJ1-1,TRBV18,TGTGCCAGCTCACTGCTTGACACTGAAGCTTTCTTT,CASSLLDTEAFF
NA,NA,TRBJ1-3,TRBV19,TGTGCCAGTACCTCGGCAGGGGCCGGAAACACCATATATTTT,CASTSAGAGNTIYF
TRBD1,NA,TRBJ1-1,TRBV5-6,TGTGCCAGCAGCTCCATCAGGGGGTTGAACACTGAAGCTTTCTTT,CASSSIRGLNTEAFF
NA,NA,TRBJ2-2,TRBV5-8,TGTGCCAGCAGCCTTCGACAGAACACCGGGGAGCTGTTTTTT,CASSLRQNTGELFF
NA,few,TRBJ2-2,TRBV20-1,TGCAGTGCTAGTAGGGAGGTGTCGGGCACCGGGGAGCTGTTTTTT,CSASREVSGTGELFF
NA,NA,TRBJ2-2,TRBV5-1,TGCGCCAGCAGCTTGGAAGGGGGGGCGAACACCGGGGAGCTGTTTTTT,CASSLEGGANTGELFF
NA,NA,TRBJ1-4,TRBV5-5,TGTGCCAGCAGCTTGGAAGGGGGAAGTGAAAAACTGTTTTTT,CASSLEGGSEKLFF
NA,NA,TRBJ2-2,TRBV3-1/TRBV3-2,TGTGCCAGCAGCCGGGGGACAGGGGAGCTGTTTTTT,CASSRGTGELFF
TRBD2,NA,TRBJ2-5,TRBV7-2,TGTGCCAGCAGCTTGCGGGGGTCCCTCCTTGGGGAGACCCAGTACTTC,CASSLRGSLLGETQYF